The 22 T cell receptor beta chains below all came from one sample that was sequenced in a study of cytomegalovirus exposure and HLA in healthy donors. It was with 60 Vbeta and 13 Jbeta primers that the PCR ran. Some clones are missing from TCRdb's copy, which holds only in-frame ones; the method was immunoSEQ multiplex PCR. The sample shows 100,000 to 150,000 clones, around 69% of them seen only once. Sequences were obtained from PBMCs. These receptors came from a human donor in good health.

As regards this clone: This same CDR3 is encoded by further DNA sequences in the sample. CDR3 loop: CASSLTGNQPQHF. CDR3 bases: TGTGCCAGCAGCTTAACAGGGAATCAGCCCCAGCATTTT. The V gene is TRBV7-2, the J gene TRBJ1-5; possibly TRBD1 for D (6 bases). This CDR3 is 13 amino acids long. In germline, CDR1 is SGHTA, CDR2 FQGNSA. The V end lost 2 bases, the J end lost 4 bases, and 6 bases lay between the germline ends.

The CDR3 bases are TGTGCCAGCAGCTTGCGGGGGGGCAGCGGCACTGAAGCTTTCTTT. Its translation: CASSLRGGSGTEAFF. This chain connects TRBV5-5 to TRBJ1-1; D might be TRBD1 (6 bases). The length of the CDR3 is 15 residues. Germline V gene data show CDR1 as SGHKS and CDR2 as YYEKEE (reference sequence). V was pared by 1 base and J by 4 bases, with 14 bases between. The entire variable domain, with the rest obtained from reference TRBV5-5 and TRBJ1-1, is as follows: DAGVTQSPTHLIKTRGQQVTLRCSPISGHKSVSWYQQVLGQGPQFIFQYYEKEERGRGNFPDRFSARQFPNYSSELNVNALLLGDSALYLCASSLRGGSGTEAFFGQGTRLTVV.

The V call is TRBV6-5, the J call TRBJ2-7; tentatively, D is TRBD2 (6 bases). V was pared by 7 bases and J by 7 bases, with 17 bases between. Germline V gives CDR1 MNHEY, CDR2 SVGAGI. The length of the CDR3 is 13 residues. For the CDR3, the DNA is TGTGCCAGCACTCCCGGCGGGATGGGAGAGCAGTACTTC. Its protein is CASTPGGMGEQYF.

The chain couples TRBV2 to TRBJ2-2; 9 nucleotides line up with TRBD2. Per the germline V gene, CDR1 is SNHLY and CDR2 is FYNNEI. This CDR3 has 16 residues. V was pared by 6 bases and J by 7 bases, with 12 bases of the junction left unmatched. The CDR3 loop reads CASRPLAGRPGGELFF. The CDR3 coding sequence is TGTGCCAGCAGACCTCTAGCGGGGAGGCCTGGCGGGGAGCTGTTTTTT.

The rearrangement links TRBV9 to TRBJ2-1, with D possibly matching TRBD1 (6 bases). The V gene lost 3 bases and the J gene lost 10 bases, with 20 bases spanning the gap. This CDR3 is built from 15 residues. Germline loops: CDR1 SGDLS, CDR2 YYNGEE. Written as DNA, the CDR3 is TGTGCCAGCAGCGATCAAGGGGGTCCGAGGGACGAGCAGTTCTTC. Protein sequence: CASSDQGGPRDEQFF.

The CDR3 spells CASSMVSGFNNLFYGYTF. Here the CDR3 DNA reads TGTGCCAGTAGTATGGTCTCAGGGTTCAACAACCTGTTCTATGGCTACACCTTC. The chain employs TRBV19 and TRBJ1-2, with a tentative D call TRBD1 (5 bases). The germline V and J ends were trimmed by 3 bases and 4 bases, with 24 bases remaining between them. Per germline, CDR1 LNHDA and CDR2 SQIVND (reference sequence). CDR3 length equals 18 residues.

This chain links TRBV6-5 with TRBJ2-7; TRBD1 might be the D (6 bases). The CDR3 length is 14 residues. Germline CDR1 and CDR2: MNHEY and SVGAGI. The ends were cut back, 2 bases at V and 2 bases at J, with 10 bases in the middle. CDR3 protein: CASSYRQVAYEQYF. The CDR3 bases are TGTGCCAGCAGTTACCGACAGGTCGCCTACGAGCAGTACTTC.

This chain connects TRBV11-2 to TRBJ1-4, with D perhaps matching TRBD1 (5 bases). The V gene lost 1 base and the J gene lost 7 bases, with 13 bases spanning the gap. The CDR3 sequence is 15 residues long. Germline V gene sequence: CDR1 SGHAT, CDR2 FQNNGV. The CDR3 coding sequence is TGTGCCAGCAGCTTAGCGAATCCCGGGGGTGAAAAACTGTTTTTT. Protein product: CASSLANPGGEKLFF.

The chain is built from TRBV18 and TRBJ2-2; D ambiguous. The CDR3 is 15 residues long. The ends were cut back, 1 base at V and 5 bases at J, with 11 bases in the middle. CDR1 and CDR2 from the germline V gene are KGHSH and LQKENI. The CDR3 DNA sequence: TGTGCCAGCTCACCACGGCCCCGCGGTACCGGGGAGCTGTTTTTT. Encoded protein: CASSPRPRGTGELFF.

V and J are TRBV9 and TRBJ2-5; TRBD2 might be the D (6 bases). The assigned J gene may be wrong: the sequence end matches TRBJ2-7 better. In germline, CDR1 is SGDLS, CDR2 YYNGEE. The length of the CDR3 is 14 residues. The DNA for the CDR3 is TGTGCCAGCAGCGTAGGTCTAGCGACCTACGAGCAGTACTTC. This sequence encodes CASSVGLATYEQYF.

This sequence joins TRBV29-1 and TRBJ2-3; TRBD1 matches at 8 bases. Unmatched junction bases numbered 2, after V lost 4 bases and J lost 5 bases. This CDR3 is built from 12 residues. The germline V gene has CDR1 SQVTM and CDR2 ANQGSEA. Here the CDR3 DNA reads TGCAGCGTTGGCAGGGGGCAAGATACGCAGTATTTT. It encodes CSVGRGQDTQYF.

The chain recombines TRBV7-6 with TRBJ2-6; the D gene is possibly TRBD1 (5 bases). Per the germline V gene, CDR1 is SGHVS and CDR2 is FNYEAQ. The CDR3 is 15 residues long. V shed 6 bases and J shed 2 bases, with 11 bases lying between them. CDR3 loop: CASSQQAAGANVLTF. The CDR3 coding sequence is TGTGCCAGCAGTCAACAGGCGGCTGGGGCCAACGTCCTGACTTTC. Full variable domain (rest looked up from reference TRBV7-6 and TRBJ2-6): GAGVSQSPRYKVTKRGQDVALRCDPISGHVSLYWYRQALGQGPEFLTYFNYEAQQDKSGLPNDRFSAERPEGSISTLTIQRTEQRDSAMYRCASSQQAAGANVLTFGAGSRLTVL.

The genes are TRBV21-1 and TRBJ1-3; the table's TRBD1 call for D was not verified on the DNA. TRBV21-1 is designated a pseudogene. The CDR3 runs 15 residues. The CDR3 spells CASSKPTGGGNTIYF. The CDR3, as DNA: TGTGCCAGCAGCAAACCCACAGGGGGCGGAAACACCATATATTTT.

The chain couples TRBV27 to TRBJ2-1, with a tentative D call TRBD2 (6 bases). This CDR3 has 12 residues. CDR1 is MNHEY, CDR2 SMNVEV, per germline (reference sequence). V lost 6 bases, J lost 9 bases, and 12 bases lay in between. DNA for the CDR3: TGTGCCAGCAGCCGGTTGGGGGGTGAGCAGTTCTTC. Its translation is CASSRLGGEQFF.

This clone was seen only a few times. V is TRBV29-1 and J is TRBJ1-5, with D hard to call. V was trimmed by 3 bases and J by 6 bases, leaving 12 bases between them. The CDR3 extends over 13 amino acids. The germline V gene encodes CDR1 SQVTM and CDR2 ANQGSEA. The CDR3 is CSVEGKRGQPQHF. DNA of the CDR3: TGCAGCGTTGAGGGGAAACGGGGTCAGCCCCAGCATTTT.

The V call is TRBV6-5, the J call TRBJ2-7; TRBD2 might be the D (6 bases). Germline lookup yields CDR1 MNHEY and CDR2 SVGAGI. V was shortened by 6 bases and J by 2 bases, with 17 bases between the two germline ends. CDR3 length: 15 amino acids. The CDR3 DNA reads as TGTGCCAGCAGACACGGTAGAGCGGGCCCCTACGAGCAGTACTTC. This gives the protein CASRHGRAGPYEQYF.

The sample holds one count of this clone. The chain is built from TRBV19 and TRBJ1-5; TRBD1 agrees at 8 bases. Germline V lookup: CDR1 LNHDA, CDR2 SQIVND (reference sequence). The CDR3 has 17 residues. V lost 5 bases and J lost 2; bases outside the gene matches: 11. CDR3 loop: CASSLQQGVGGNQPQHF. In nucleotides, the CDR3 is TGTGCCAGTAGTTTACAACAGGGGGTAGGGGGCAATCAGCCCCAGCATTTT.

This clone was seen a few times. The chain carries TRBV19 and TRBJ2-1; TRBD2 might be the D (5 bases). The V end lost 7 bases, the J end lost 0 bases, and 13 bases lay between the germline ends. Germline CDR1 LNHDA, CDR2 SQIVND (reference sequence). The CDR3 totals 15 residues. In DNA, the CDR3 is TGTGCCAGTACCCCTAGGAGGAGCTCCTACAATGAGCAGTTCTTC. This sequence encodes CASTPRRSSYNEQFF.

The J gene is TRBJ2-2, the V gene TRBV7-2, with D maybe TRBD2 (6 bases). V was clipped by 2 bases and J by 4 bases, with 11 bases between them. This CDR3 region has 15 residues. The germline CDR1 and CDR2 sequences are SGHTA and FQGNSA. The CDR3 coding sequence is TGTGCCAGCAGCTTAATCCGGGGAGGCACCGGGGAGCTGTTTTTT. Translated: CASSLIRGGTGELFF.

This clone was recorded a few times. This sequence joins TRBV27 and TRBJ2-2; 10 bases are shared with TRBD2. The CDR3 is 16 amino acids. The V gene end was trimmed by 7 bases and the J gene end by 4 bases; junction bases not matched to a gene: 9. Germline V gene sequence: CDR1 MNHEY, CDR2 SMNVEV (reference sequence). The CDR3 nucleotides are TGTGCCAGCACCCGGACTAGCGGTACATCCACCGGGGAGCTGTTTTTT. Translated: CASTRTSGTSTGELFF.

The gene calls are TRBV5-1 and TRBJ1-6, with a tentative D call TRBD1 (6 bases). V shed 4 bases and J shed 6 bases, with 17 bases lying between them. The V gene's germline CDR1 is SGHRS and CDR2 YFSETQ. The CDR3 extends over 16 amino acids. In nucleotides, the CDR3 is TGCGCCAGCAGCCTAGTAGGGGGGGTTTTTAATTCACCCCTCCACTTT. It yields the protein CASSLVGGVFNSPLHF.

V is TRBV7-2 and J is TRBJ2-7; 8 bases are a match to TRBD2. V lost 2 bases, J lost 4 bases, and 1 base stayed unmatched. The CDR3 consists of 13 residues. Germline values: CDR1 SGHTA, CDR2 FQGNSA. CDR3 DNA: TGTGCCAGCAGCTTACAGCGGGGGTACGAGCAGTACTTC. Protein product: CASSLQRGYEQYF.